This T cell receptor beta chain originates from a study of blood T cell repertoires in COVID-19. Whole-study context: The United States, Italy and Spain supplied acute and convalescent COVID-19 samples. PBMCs, B-cell-depleted T cells, or T cells were the source of the cDNA or gDNA that made up the material.

Germline CDR1 reads MGHRA; CDR2 reads YSYEKL. The CDR3 is 18 amino acids. Losses at the gene ends were 1 base for V and 7 bases for J; bases not matched to a gene: 12. The study recruited people aged roughly 18 to 89 years across approximately 24 US areas. Sequencing used immunoSEQ multiplex PCR; TCRdb keeps in-frame clones, though not all of them. The table shows approximately 300,000 clones, with over 85% occurring only once. This sequence joins TRBV4-1 and TRBJ1-6, with 8 bases that match TRBD1. The sequencing input was PBMCs or T cells enriched from blood (not recorded which). The receptor was derived from a man in his 60s who had recovered from COVID-19. CDR3 amino acids: CASSQAIPGQGQNSPLHF. Written as DNA, the CDR3 is TGCGCCAGCAGCCAAGCCATACCAGGACAGGGTCAAAATTCACCCCTCCACTTT.